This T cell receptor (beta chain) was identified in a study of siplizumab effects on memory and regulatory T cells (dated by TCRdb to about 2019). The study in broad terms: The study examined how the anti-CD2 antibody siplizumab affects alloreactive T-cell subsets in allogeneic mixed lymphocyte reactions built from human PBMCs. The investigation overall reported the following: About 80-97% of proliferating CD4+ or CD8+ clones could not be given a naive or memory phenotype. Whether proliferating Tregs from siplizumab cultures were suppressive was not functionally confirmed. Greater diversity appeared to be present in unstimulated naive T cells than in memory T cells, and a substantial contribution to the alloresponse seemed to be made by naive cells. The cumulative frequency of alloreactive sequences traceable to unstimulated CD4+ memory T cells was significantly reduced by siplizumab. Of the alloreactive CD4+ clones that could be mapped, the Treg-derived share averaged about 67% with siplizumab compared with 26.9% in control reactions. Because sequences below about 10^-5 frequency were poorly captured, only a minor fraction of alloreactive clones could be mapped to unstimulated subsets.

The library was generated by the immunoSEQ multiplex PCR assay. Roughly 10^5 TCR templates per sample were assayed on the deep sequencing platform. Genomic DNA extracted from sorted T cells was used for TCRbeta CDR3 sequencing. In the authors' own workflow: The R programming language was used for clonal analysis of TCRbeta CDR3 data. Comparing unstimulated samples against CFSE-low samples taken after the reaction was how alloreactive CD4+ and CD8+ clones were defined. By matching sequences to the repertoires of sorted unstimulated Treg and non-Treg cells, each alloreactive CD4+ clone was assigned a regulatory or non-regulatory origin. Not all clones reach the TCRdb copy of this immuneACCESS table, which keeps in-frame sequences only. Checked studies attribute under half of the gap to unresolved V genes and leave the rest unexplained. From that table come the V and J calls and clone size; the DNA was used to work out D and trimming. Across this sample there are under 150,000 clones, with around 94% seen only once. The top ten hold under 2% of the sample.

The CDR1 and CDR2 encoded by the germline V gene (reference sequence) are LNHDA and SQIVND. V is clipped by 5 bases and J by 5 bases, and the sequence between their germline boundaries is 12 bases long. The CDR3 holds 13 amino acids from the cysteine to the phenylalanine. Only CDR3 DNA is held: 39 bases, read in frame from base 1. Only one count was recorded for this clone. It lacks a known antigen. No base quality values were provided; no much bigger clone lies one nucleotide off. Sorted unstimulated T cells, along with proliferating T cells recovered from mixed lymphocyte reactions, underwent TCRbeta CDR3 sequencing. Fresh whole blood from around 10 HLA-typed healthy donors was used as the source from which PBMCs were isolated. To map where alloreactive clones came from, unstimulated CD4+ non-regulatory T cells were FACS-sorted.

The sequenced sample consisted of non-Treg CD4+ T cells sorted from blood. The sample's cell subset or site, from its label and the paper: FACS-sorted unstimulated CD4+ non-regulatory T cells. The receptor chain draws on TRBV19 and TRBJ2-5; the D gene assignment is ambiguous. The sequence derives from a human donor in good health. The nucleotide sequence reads TGTGCCAGTAGTGAGGTCTCAACGGAGACCCAGTACTTC. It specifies CASSEVSTETQYF.